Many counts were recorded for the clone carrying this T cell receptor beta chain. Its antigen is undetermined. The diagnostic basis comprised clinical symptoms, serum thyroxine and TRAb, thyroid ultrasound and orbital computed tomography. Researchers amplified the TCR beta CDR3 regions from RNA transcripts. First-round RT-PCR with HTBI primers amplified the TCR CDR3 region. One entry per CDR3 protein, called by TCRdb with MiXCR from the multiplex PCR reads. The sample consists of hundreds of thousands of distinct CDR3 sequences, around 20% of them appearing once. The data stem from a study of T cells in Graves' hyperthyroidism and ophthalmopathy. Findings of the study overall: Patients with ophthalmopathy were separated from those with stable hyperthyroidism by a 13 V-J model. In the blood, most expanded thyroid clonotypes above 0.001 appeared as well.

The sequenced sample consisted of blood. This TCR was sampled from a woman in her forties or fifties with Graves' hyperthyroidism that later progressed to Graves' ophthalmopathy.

The CDR3: CASTDSSYGYTF. The DNA of the CDR3 is TGTGCCAGCACCGACAGCAGCTATGGCTACACCTTC. The chain combines TRBV12-3 or TRBV12-4 with TRBJ1-2; weak D call: TRBD1 (5 bases). V was shortened by 7 bases and J by 4 bases, with 10 bases between the two germline ends. CDR3 length equals 12 residues.